A selection of T cell receptor beta chains follows, all from one sample in a study of regulatory T cells in long-lasting Graves disease. TCRdb re-called the multiplex PCR reads through MiXCR, storing one row per CDR3 protein. The table includes roughly 420,000 distinct CDR3 sequences, roughly 15% detected once. This same sample was also taken into another study, of T cells in Graves' hyperthyroidism and ophthalmopathy.

The specimen was peripheral blood mononuclear cells (PBMCs), collected at new diagnosis, from a patient treated with antithyroid drugs. The receptor source for this set is a woman in her 50s with Graves disease. CDR3s include the opening cysteine and the closing phenylalanine or tryptophan. The order of the fields is clone size, V gene, D gene, J gene, CDR3 protein, CDR3 DNA. The D gene is left open where the match is weak. Size tells how often a clone was seen (once, few, many) or the class of an expanded clone, and some rows leave it out.

abundance: NA; v_gene: TRBV6-5; d_gene: NA; j_gene: TRBJ2-2; CDR3aa: CASSYIAANTGELFF; CDR3nt: TGTGCCAGCAGTTACATAGCGGCGAACACCGGGGAGCTGTTTTTT
abundance: many; v_gene: TRBV4-1; d_gene: NA; j_gene: TRBJ2-7; CDR3aa: CASSQDSTPEAEQYF; CDR3nt: TGCGCCAGCAGCCAAGATTCAACCCCTGAGGCCGAGCAGTACTTC
abundance: NA; v_gene: TRBV4-2; d_gene: TRBD2; j_gene: TRBJ2-1; CDR3aa: CASSQPVAGGGNNEQLF; CDR3nt: TGTGCCAGCAGCCAGCCGGTCGCGGGAGGGGGGAACAATGAGCAGCTCTTC
abundance: few; v_gene: TRBV7-9; d_gene: TRBD2; j_gene: TRBJ2-3; CDR3aa: CAEERGLAGDITDTQYF; CDR3nt: TGTGCCGAAGAAAGGGGACTAGCGGGGGACATAACAGATACGCAGTATTTT
abundance: few; v_gene: TRBV19; d_gene: TRBD2; j_gene: TRBJ2-7; CDR3aa: CASRASGYEQYF; CDR3nt: TGTGCCAGTAGAGCTAGCGGGTACGAGCAGTACTTC
abundance: few; v_gene: TRBV18; d_gene: NA; j_gene: TRBJ2-1; CDR3aa: CASSPPPGIRDEQLF; CDR3nt: TGTGCCAGCTCACCACCGCCGGGGATTCGGGATGAGCAGCTCTTC
abundance: NA; v_gene: TRBV2; d_gene: NA; j_gene: TRBJ1-6; CDR3aa: CASSGRGSYNSPLHF; CDR3nt: TGTGCCAGCAGTGGACGGGGCTCCTATAATTCACCCCTCCACTTT
abundance: few; v_gene: TRBV25-1; d_gene: NA; j_gene: TRBJ1-4; CDR3aa: CASSSDNGHEKLFF; CDR3nt: TGTGCCAGCAGCTCGGACAACGGCCATGAAAAACTGTTTTTT
abundance: many; v_gene: TRBV9; d_gene: TRBD1; j_gene: TRBJ2-2; CDR3aa: CASSAGQGGTGELFF; CDR3nt: TGTGCCAGCAGCGCGGGACAGGGGGGTACCGGGGAGCTGTTTTTT
abundance: many; v_gene: TRBV12-3/TRBV12-4; d_gene: NA; j_gene: TRBJ2-5; CDR3aa: CASSLAKETQYF; CDR3nt: TGTGCCAGCAGTTTGGCGAAAGAGACCCAGTACTTC
abundance: few; v_gene: TRBV7-9; d_gene: NA; j_gene: TRBJ1-1; CDR3aa: CASSHPGIGAEAFF; CDR3nt: TGTGCCAGCAGCCATCCCGGGATAGGGGCTGAAGCTTTCTTT
abundance: NA; v_gene: TRBV4-2; d_gene: TRBD1; j_gene: TRBJ2-2; CDR3aa: CASSQSTGLGTGELFF; CDR3nt: TGTGCCAGCAGCCAATCGACAGGGTTGGGCACCGGGGAGCTGTTTTTT
abundance: many; v_gene: TRBV10-3; d_gene: TRBD2; j_gene: TRBJ2-5; CDR3aa: CAISDTSGKQETQYF; CDR3nt: TGTGCCATCAGTGATACTAGCGGTAAACAAGAGACCCAGTACTTC
abundance: many; v_gene: TRBV28; d_gene: TRBD1; j_gene: TRBJ2-1; CDR3aa: CASRSPGQGTGSEQFF; CDR3nt: TGTGCCAGCAGGTCGCCGGGACAGGGGACGGGGAGTGAGCAGTTCTTC
abundance: many; v_gene: TRBV12-3/TRBV12-4; d_gene: NA; j_gene: TRBJ1-5; CDR3aa: CASSYSPARNNQPQHF; CDR3nt: TGTGCCAGCAGTTATTCACCTGCCCGGAACAATCAGCCCCAGCATTTT
abundance: NA; v_gene: TRBV30; d_gene: TRBD1; j_gene: TRBJ1-2; CDR3aa: CAWSTGQGAGDGYTF; CDR3nt: TGTGCCTGGAGCACCGGGCAGGGGGCAGGCGATGGCTACACCTTC
abundance: many; v_gene: TRBV5-1; d_gene: NA; j_gene: TRBJ1-1; CDR3aa: CASSPEQSARTEAFF; CDR3nt: TGCGCCAGCAGCCCCGAACAAAGCGCACGGACTGAAGCTTTCTTT
abundance: NA; v_gene: TRBV29-1; d_gene: TRBD1; j_gene: TRBJ2-5; CDR3aa: CSVGTGEETQYF; CDR3nt: TGCAGCGTGGGGACAGGGGAGGAGACCCAGTACTTC
abundance: NA; v_gene: TRBV4-1; d_gene: NA; j_gene: TRBJ2-3; CDR3aa: CASSQDENTQYF; CDR3nt: TGCGCCAGCAGCCAAGATGAAAATACGCAGTATTTT
abundance: many; v_gene: TRBV6-5; d_gene: TRBD1; j_gene: TRBJ2-7; CDR3aa: CASSSDRGSSYEQYF; CDR3nt: TGTGCCAGCAGTTCGGACAGGGGTTCTTCCTACGAGCAGTACTTC
abundance: NA; v_gene: TRBV11-1; d_gene: NA; j_gene: TRBJ2-1; CDR3aa: CASSRAGYNEQFF; CDR3nt: TGTGCCAGCAGCCGGGCGGGCTACAATGAGCAGTTCTTC
abundance: many; v_gene: TRBV20-1; d_gene: NA; j_gene: TRBJ1-1; CDR3aa: CSARGFRGSQAFF; CDR3nt: TGCAGTGCTAGAGGCTTCAGGGGTTCGCAAGCTTTCTTT
abundance: many; v_gene: TRBV11-2; d_gene: NA; j_gene: TRBJ2-7; CDR3aa: CASSLNFYEQYF; CDR3nt: TGTGCCAGCAGCTTAAACTTCTACGAGCAGTACTTC
abundance: few; v_gene: TRBV3-1; d_gene: NA; j_gene: TRBJ2-7; CDR3aa: CASSQGDSEQYF; CDR3nt: TGTGCCAGCAGCCAAGGGGACTCAGAGCAGTACTTC
abundance: few; v_gene: TRBV5-1; d_gene: NA; j_gene: TRBJ1-6; CDR3aa: CASSLRSSLENSPLHF; CDR3nt: TGCGCCAGCAGCCTTAGATCCAGTTTGGAAAATTCACCCCTCCACTTT
abundance: many; v_gene: TRBV6-1; d_gene: NA; j_gene: TRBJ2-2; CDR3aa: CASSINGQNTGELFF; CDR3nt: TGTGCCAGCAGTATCAACGGACAGAACACCGGGGAGCTGTTTTTT
abundance: many; v_gene: TRBV20-1; d_gene: NA; j_gene: TRBJ2-5; CDR3aa: CSAKNILGNQETQYF; CDR3nt: TGCAGTGCCAAAAATATACTGGGGAACCAAGAGACCCAGTACTTC
abundance: many; v_gene: TRBV11-2; d_gene: NA; j_gene: TRBJ2-5; CDR3aa: CASSLEGVETQYF; CDR3nt: TGTGCCAGCAGCTTAGAGGGGGTGGAGACCCAGTACTTC
abundance: few; v_gene: TRBV13; d_gene: NA; j_gene: TRBJ2-3; CDR3aa: CASSLGPGTPTADTQYF; CDR3nt: TGTGCCAGCAGCTTAGGCCCCGGGACCCCAACCGCAGATACGCAGTATTTT
abundance: many; v_gene: TRBV3-1; d_gene: TRBD2; j_gene: TRBJ2-3; CDR3aa: CASSQGTSGTSTDTQYF; CDR3nt: TGTGCCAGCAGCCAAGGGACTAGCGGGACTAGCACAGATACGCAGTATTTT
abundance: many; v_gene: TRBV9; d_gene: NA; j_gene: TRBJ2-7; CDR3aa: CASSVDVSYEQYF; CDR3nt: TGTGCCAGCAGCGTAGACGTCTCCTACGAGCAGTACTTC
abundance: many; v_gene: TRBV10-1; d_gene: NA; j_gene: TRBJ1-1; CDR3aa: CASSGESGTEAFF; CDR3nt: TGCGCCAGCAGTGGGGAAAGTGGGACTGAAGCTTTCTTT
abundance: many; v_gene: TRBV4-2; d_gene: NA; j_gene: TRBJ2-3; CDR3aa: CASSQGVGAGDTQYF; CDR3nt: TGTGCCAGCAGCCAAGGGGTGGGAGCGGGAGATACGCAGTATTTT
abundance: many; v_gene: TRBV29-1; d_gene: NA; j_gene: TRBJ1-5; CDR3aa: CSVVTGNSNQPQHF; CDR3nt: TGCAGCGTTGTAACCGGGAATAGCAATCAGCCCCAGCATTTT
abundance: many; v_gene: TRBV12-3/TRBV12-4; d_gene: NA; j_gene: TRBJ1-5; CDR3aa: CASSPSISQPQHF; CDR3nt: TGTGCCAGCAGTCCTTCTATCTCCCAGCCCCAGCATTTT
abundance: few; v_gene: TRBV7-2; d_gene: NA; j_gene: TRBJ2-2; CDR3aa: CASSLGSSGNTGELFF; CDR3nt: TGTGCCAGCAGCTTAGGAAGTAGCGGAAACACCGGGGAGCTGTTTTTT
abundance: NA; v_gene: TRBV7-8; d_gene: NA; j_gene: TRBJ2-2; CDR3aa: CASSLTLSGTGELFF; CDR3nt: TGTGCCAGCAGTTTGACTCTTTCGGGCACCGGGGAGCTGTTTTTT
abundance: NA; v_gene: TRBV28; d_gene: NA; j_gene: TRBJ1-4; CDR3aa: CASSFRRTNEKLFF; CDR3nt: TGTGCCAGCAGTTTCCGACGGACTAATGAAAAACTGTTTTTT
abundance: NA; v_gene: TRBV4-2; d_gene: NA; j_gene: TRBJ1-3; CDR3aa: CASSQVSDGNTIYF; CDR3nt: TGTGCCAGCAGCCAAGTGTCGGATGGAAACACCATATATTTT
abundance: NA; v_gene: TRBV24-1; d_gene: NA; j_gene: TRBJ1-2; CDR3aa: CATSDPPGHPDYTF; CDR3nt: TGTGCCACCAGTGATCCCCCGGGACATCCGGACTACACCTTC
abundance: many; v_gene: TRBV5-8; d_gene: TRBD1; j_gene: TRBJ2-2; CDR3aa: CASSLPTGDRGAGELFF; CDR3nt: TGTGCCAGCAGCCTTCCGACGGGGGACAGGGGCGCCGGGGAGCTGTTTTTT
abundance: NA; v_gene: TRBV7-9; d_gene: TRBD2; j_gene: TRBJ2-2; CDR3aa: CASSLKSGVTGELFF; CDR3nt: TGTGCCAGCAGCTTAAAGAGCGGGGTCACCGGGGAGCTGTTTTTT
abundance: many; v_gene: TRBV10-2; d_gene: TRBD1; j_gene: TRBJ2-5; CDR3aa: CASRTGTGGVETQYF; CDR3nt: TGCGCCAGCAGAACCGGGACAGGGGGCGTAGAGACCCAGTACTTC
abundance: many; v_gene: TRBV2; d_gene: NA; j_gene: TRBJ2-1; CDR3aa: CASSTLEVVNEQFF; CDR3nt: TGTGCCAGCAGTACCCTCGAGGTCGTCAATGAGCAGTTCTTC
abundance: once; v_gene: TRBV7-9; d_gene: NA; j_gene: TRBJ2-3; CDR3aa: CASGYRVTKWNTQYF; CDR3nt: TGTGCCAGCGGGTACAGGGTTACGAAGTGGAATACGCAGTATTTT
abundance: many; v_gene: TRBV12-3/TRBV12-4; d_gene: TRBD1; j_gene: TRBJ1-5; CDR3aa: CASRWTGRLVGNQPQHF; CDR3nt: TGTGCCAGCAGGTGGACAGGGCGGCTTGTCGGCAATCAGCCCCAGCATTTT
abundance: NA; v_gene: TRBV20-1; d_gene: NA; j_gene: TRBJ2-7; CDR3aa: CSAADVQSYEQYF; CDR3nt: TGCAGTGCTGCGGACGTACAGTCTTACGAGCAGTACTTC
abundance: NA; v_gene: TRBV27; d_gene: NA; j_gene: TRBJ2-1; CDR3aa: CASSLQLYSYNEQFF; CDR3nt: TGTGCCAGCAGTCTCCAACTATACTCCTACAATGAGCAGTTCTTC
abundance: few; v_gene: TRBV28; d_gene: NA; j_gene: TRBJ1-4; CDR3aa: CASRGWATNEKLFF; CDR3nt: TGTGCCAGCAGGGGGTGGGCAACTAATGAAAAACTGTTTTTT
abundance: many; v_gene: TRBV12-3/TRBV12-4; d_gene: TRBD2; j_gene: TRBJ2-7; CDR3aa: CASRGLAGVTYEQYF; CDR3nt: TGTGCCAGCAGGGGACTAGCGGGAGTCACCTACGAGCAGTACTTC
abundance: few; v_gene: TRBV5-1; d_gene: NA; j_gene: TRBJ2-1; CDR3aa: CASSLEQFWPYNEQFF; CDR3nt: TGCGCCAGCAGCTTGGAACAGTTTTGGCCCTACAATGAGCAGTTCTTC
abundance: NA; v_gene: TRBV24-1; d_gene: TRBD2; j_gene: TRBJ2-1; CDR3aa: CATRGDYHNEQFF; CDR3nt: TGTGCCACCAGGGGGGACTACCACAATGAGCAGTTCTTC
abundance: many; v_gene: TRBV7-8; d_gene: NA; j_gene: TRBJ2-4; CDR3aa: CASSQGTGGAKNIQYF; CDR3nt: TGTGCCAGCAGCCAAGGGACTGGCGGAGCCAAAAACATTCAGTACTTC
abundance: NA; v_gene: TRBV19; d_gene: NA; j_gene: TRBJ2-1; CDR3aa: CASRETYNEQFF; CDR3nt: TGTGCCTCGAGGGAGACCTACAATGAGCAGTTCTTC
abundance: many; v_gene: TRBV5-1; d_gene: TRBD2; j_gene: TRBJ2-1; CDR3aa: CASSLVGGRVNEQFF; CDR3nt: TGCGCCAGCAGCTTGGTTGGCGGGAGGGTCAATGAGCAGTTCTTC